This paragraph covers one T cell receptor beta chain sequence. The germline gives CDR1 GTSNPN, CDR2 SVGIG (reference sequence). Trimming left V 4 bases short and J 3 bases short, with 13 bases between. This CDR3 comprises 14 residues. These data originate in a study of blood T cell repertoires in COVID-19. Study background: The samples span acute and convalescent COVID-19 from the United States, Italy and Spain. From T cells, B-cell-depleted T cells, or PBMCs came the material, which was cDNA or gDNA.

Clinical history reported by participants formed the basis on which cohorts were assigned. Original handling: Reference gene primer amplification yielded estimated nucleated cell counts. The protocol was immunoSEQ multiplex PCR, while the TCRdb copy is restricted to in-frame clones and leaves out a portion. D and trimming come from the DNA, and the V and J calls and clone size come from that table. The table includes fewer than 200,000 clones, around 88% detected once. This receptor was taken from a woman in her forties or fifties in a cohort exposed to, infected with or recovered from COVID-19 (not recorded which). Specimen: PBMCs or T cells enriched from blood (not recorded which). V usage is TRBV30 and J usage is TRBJ1-5; D perhaps matches TRBD1 (5 bases). The CDR3 here is CAWKGIWNNQPQHF. The DNA for the CDR3 is TGTGCCTGGAAGGGGATCTGGAACAATCAGCCCCAGCATTTT.